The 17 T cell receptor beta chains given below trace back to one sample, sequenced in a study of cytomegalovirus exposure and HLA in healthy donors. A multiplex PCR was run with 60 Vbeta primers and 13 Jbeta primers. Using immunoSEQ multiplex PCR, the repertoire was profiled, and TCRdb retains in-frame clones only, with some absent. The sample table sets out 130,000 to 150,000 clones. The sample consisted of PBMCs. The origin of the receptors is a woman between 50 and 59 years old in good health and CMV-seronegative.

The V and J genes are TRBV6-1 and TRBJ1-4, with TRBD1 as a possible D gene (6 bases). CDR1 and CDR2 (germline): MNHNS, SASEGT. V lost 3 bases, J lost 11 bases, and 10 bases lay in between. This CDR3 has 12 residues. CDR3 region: CASSDPGQKLFF. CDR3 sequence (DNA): TGTGCCAGCAGTGACCCCGGACAGAAACTGTTTTTT.

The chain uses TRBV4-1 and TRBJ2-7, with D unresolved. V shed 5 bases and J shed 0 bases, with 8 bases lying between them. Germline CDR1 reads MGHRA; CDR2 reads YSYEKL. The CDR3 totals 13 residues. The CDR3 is CASSYSDSYEQYF. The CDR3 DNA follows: TGCGCCAGCAGCTACAGTGACTCCTACGAGCAGTACTTC.

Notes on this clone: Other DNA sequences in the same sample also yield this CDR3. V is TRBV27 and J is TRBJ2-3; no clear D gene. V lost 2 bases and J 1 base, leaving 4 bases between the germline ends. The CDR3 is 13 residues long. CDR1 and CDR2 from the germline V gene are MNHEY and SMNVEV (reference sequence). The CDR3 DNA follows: TGTGCCAGCAGTTTAAGAGGCACAGATACGCAGTATTTT. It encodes CASSLRGTDTQYF.

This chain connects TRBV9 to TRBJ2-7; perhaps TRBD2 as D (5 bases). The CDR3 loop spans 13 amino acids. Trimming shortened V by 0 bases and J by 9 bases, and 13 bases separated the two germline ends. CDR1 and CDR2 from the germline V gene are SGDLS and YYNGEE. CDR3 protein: CASSVEIRTGQYF. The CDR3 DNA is TGTGCCAGCAGCGTAGAGATCAGGACTGGGCAGTACTTC.

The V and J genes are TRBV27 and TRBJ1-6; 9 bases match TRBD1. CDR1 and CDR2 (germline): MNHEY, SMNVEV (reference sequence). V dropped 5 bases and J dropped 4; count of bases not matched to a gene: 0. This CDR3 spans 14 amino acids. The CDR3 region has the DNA TGTGCCAGCAGTGACAGGGGGTATAATTCACCCCTCCACTTT. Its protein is CASSDRGYNSPLHF.

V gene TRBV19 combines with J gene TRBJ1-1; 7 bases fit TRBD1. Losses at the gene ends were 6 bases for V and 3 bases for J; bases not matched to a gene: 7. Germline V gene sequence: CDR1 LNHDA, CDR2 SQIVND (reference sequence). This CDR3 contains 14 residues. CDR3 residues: CASRPTGEYTEAFF. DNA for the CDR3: TGTGCCAGTAGACCCACAGGGGAATACACTGAAGCTTTCTTT.

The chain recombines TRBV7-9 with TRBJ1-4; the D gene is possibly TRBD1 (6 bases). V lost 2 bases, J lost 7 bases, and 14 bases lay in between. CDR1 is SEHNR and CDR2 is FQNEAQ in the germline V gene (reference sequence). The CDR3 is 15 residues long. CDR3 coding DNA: TGTGCCAGCAGCTTAAACTCAGGGGTTGGTGAAAAACTGTTTTTT. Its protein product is CASSLNSGVGEKLFF.

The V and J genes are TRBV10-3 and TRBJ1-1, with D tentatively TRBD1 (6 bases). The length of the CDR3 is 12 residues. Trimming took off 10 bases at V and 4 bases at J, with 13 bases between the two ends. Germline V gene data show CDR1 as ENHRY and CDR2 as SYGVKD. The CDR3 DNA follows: TGTGCCACTACTCAGGGGTCCACTGAAGCTTTCTTT. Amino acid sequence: CATTQGSTEAFF.

The CDR3 nucleotides read TGTGCCATCAAGGGGGATCGATTGACTCACGAGCAGTACTTC. As protein: CAIKGDRLTHEQYF. This chain joins TRBV10-3 and TRBJ2-7; possibly TRBD1 for D (6 bases). This CDR3 is built from 14 residues. The V end lost 7 bases, the J end lost 5 bases, and 18 bases lay between the germline ends. Germline V gene lookup returns CDR1 ENHRY and CDR2 SYGVKD.

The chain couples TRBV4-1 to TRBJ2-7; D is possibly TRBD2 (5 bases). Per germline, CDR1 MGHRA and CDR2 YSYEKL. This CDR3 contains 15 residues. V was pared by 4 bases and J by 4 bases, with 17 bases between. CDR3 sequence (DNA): TGCGCCAGCAGCCGGGAGCCAGCGGTGGGGTACGAGCAGTACTTC. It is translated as CASSREPAVGYEQYF.

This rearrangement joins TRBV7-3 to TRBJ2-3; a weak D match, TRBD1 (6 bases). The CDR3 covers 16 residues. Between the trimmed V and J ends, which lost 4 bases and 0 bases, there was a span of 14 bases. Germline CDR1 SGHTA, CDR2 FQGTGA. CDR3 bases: TGTGCCAGCAGCTCCGGGCCAGGGGCTAGCACAGATACGCAGTATTTT. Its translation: CASSSGPGASTDTQYF.

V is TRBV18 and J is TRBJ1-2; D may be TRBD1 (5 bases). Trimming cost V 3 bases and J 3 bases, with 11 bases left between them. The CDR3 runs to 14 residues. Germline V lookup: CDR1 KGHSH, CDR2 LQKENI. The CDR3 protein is CASSPSTDDYGYTF. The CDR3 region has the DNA TGTGCCAGCTCACCCTCGACAGACGACTATGGCTACACCTTC. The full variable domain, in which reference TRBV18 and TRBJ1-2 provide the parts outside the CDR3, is NAGVMQNPRHLVRRRGQEARLRCSPMKGHSHVYWYRQLPEEGLKFMVYLQKENIIDESGMPKERFSAEFPKEGPSILRIQQVVRGDSAAYFCASSPSTDDYGYTFGSGTRLTVV.

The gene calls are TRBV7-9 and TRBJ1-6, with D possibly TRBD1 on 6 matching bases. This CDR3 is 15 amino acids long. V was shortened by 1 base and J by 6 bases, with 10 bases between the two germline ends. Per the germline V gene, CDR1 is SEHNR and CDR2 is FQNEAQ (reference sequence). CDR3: CASSLVQGFNSPLHF. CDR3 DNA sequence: TGTGCCAGCAGCTTAGTTCAGGGGTTTAATTCACCCCTCCACTTT.

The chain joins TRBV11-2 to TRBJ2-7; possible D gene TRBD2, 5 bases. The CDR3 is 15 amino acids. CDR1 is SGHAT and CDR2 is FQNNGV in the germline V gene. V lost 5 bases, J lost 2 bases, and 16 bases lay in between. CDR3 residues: CASSLAGSVTYEQYF. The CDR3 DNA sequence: TGTGCCAGCAGCCTGGCGGGTAGCGTGACCTACGAGCAGTACTTC. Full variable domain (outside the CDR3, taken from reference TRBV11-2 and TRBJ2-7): EAGVAQSPRYKIIEKRQSVAFWCNPISGHATLYWYQQILGQGPKLLIQFQNNGVVDDSQLPKDRFSAERLKGVDSTLKIQPAKLEDSAVYLCASSLAGSVTYEQYFGPGTRLTVT.

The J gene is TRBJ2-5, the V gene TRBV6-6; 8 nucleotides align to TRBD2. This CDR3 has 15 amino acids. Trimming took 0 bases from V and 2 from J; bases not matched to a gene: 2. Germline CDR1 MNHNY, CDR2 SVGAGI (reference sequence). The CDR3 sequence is CASSYSTSGQETQYF. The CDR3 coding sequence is TGTGCCAGCAGTTACTCCACTAGCGGACAAGAGACCCAGTACTTC.

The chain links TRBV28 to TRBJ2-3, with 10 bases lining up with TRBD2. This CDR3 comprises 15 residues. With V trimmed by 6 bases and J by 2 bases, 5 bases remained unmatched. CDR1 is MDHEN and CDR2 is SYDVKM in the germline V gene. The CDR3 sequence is CASRTTSGATDTQYF. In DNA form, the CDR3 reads TGTGCCAGCAGGACCACTAGCGGGGCCACAGATACGCAGTATTTT.

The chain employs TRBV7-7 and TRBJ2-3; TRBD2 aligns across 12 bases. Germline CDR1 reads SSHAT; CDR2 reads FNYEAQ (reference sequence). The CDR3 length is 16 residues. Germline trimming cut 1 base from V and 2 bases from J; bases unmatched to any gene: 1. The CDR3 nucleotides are TGTGCCAGCAGCTTAGGACTAGCGGGGGTCACAGATACGCAGTATTTT. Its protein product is CASSLGLAGVTDTQYF.